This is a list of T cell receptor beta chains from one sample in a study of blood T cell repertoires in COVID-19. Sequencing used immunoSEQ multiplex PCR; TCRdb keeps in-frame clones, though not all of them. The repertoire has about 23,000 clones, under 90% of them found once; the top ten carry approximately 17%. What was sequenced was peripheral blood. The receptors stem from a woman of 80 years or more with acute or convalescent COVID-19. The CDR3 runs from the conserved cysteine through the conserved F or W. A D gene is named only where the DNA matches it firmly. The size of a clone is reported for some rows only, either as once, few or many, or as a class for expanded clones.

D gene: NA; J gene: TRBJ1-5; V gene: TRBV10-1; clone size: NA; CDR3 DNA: TGCGCCAGCAGTGAGTCTAGGCGGAATGGGGGCGAGCAGTTCGATCAGCCCCAGCATTTT; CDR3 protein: CASSESRRNGGEQFDQPQHF
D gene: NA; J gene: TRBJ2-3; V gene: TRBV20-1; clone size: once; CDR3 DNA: TGCAGTGCTAGTCTGGAGGGGGGGGCCACAGATACGCAGTATTTT; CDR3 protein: CSASLEGGATDTQYF
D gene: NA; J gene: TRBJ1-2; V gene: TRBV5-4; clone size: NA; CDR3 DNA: TGTGCCAGCAGCCTGGGGGGGGGACACCACTATGGCTACACCTTC; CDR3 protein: CASSLGGGHHYGYTF
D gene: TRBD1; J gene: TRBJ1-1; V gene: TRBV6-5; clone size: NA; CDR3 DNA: TGTGCCAGCAGTTACTCAGGGGGCGCAGGAACTGAAGCTTTCTTT; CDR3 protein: CASSYSGGAGTEAFF
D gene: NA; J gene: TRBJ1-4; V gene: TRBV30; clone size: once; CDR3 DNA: TGTGCCTGGAGTGTAAGGGCGGGGGGGGAAAAACTGTTTTTT; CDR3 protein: CAWSVRAGGEKLFF
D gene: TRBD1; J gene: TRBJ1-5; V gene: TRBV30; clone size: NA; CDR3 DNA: TGTGCCTGGAGTAGGCAGGGGGCGCGGTTCGGCCAGCCCCAGCATTTT; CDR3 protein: CAWSRQGARFGQPQHF
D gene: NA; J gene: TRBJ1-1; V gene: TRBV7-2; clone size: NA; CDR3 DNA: TGTGCCAGCAGCTTCCAGGGTTTAGGTGAAGCTTTCTTT; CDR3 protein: CASSFQGLGEAFF
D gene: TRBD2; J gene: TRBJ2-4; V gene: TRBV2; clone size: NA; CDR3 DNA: TGTGCCAGCACCCTGACTAGCGGGGGGGATCGGGCCAAAAACATTCAGTACTTC; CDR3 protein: CASTLTSGGDRAKNIQYF
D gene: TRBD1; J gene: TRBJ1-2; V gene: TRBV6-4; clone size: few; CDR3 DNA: TGTGCCAGCAGATCAGGGACAGGAGGCTACACCTTC; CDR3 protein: CASRSGTGGYTF
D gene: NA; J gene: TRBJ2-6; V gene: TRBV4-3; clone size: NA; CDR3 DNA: TGCGCCAGCAGGAAAGGTTGGGGGGGCATCGCTGGGGCCAACGTCCTGACTTTC; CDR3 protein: CASRKGWGGIAGANVLTF
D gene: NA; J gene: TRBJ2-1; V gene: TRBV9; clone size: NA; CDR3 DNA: TGTGCCAGCACCCTGAGGGGGTCTTCGGATGAGCAGTTCTTC; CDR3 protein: CASTLRGSSDEQFF
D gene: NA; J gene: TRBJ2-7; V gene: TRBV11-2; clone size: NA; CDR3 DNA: TGTGCCAGCAGCTTAGATAGACAGGGACTCTACGAGCAGTACTTC; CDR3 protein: CASSLDRQGLYEQYF
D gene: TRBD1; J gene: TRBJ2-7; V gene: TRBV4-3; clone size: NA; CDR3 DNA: TGCGCCAGCAGCCGGGTCTTGACAGGGGTTACCCCCTACGAGCAGTACTTC; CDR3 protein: CASSRVLTGVTPYEQYF
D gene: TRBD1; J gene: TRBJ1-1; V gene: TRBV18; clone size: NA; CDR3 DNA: TGTGCCAGCTCACCGACTAACAGGGGATCGAACACTGAAGCTTTCTTT; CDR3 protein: CASSPTNRGSNTEAFF
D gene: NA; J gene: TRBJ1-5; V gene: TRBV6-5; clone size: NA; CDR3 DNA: TGTGCCAGGTCGTTAAGGGGGGGGGCAAACCAGCCCCAGCATTTT; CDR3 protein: CARSLRGGANQPQHF
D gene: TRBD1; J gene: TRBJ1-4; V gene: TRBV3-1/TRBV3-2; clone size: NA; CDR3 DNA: TGTGCCAGCAGCCAAGAAAGGGGGACAGCCGGGAATGAAAAACTGTTTTTT; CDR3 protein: CASSQERGTAGNEKLFF
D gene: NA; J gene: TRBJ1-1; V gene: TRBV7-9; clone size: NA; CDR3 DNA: TGTGCCAGCAGCCAGGGCATGAACACTGAAGCTTTCTTT; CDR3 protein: CASSQGMNTEAFF
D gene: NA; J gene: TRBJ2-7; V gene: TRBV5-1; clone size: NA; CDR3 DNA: TGCGCCAGCAGCTTGGTGTCTAGCTCCTACGAGCAGTACTTC; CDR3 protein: CASSLVSSSYEQYF
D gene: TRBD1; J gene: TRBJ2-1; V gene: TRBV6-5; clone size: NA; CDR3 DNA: TGTGCCAGCAGCGGACAGGGTGGATACAATGAGCAGTTCTTC; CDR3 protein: CASSGQGGYNEQFF
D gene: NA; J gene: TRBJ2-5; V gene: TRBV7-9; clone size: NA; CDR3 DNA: TGTGCCAGCAGCTTAGGGCCCAACCAAGAGACCCAGTACTTC; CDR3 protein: CASSLGPNQETQYF
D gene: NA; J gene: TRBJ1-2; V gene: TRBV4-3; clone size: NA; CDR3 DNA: TGCGCCAGCAGCCAAGAAGCAGGGATCGTCTATGGCTACACCTTC; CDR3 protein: CASSQEAGIVYGYTF
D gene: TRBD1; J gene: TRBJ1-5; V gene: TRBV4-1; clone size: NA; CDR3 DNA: TGCGCCAGCAGCCGTGCAGGGGGGTTGCAGCCCCAGCATTTT; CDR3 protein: CASSRAGGLQPQHF
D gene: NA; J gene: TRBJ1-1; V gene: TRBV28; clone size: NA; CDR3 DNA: TGTGCCAGCGGGCTCGGATGGCAGAGGAACACTGAAGCTTTCTTT; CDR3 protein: CASGLGWQRNTEAFF
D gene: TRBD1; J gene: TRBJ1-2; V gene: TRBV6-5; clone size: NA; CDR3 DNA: TGTGCCAGCAGCCCACCGGGACAGGGCGCCTATGGCTACACCTTC; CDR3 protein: CASSPPGQGAYGYTF
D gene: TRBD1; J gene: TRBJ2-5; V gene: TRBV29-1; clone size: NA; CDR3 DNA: TGCAGCGCAATCGGACAGGGGGAGACCCAGTACTTC; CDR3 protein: CSAIGQGETQYF
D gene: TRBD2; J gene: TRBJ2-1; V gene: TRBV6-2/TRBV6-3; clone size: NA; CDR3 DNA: TGTGCCAGCAGTTCATGGACTAGCGGTAAAGAGAATGAGCAGTTCTTC; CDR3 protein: CASSSWTSGKENEQFF
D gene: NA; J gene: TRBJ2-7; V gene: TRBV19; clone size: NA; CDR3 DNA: TGTGCCAGTAGTATCACCACCGGGTCTCAAGGCGAGCAGTACTTC; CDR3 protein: CASSITTGSQGEQYF
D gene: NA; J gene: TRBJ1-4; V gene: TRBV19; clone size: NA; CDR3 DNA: TGTGCCAGTAGTATAGATCGTGTTCAAAAACTGTTTTTT; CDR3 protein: CASSIDRVQKLFF
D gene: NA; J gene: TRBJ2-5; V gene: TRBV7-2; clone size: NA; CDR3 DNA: TGTGCCAGCACCCCTCCCACCACCGCGGAGACCCAGTACTTC; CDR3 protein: CASTPPTTAETQYF
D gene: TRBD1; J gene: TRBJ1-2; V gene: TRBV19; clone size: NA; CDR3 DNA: TGTGCCAGTCGGAGGCTCATATCCGGGACAGGGGATGGCTACACCTTC; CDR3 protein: CASRRLISGTGDGYTF
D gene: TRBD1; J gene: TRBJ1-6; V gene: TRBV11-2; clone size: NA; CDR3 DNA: TGTGCCAGCAGCCCCAGACAGGGGGCGAACTTGAATTCACCCCTCCACTTT; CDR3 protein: CASSPRQGANLNSPLHF
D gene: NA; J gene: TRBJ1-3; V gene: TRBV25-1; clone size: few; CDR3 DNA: TGTGCCAGCACCTCGTCACTCTCTGGAAACACCATATATTTT; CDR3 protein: CASTSSLSGNTIYF
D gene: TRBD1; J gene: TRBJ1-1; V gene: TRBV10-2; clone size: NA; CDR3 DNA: TGCGCCAGGTCGGACAGGGGAATGAACACTGAAGCTTTCTTT; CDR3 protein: CARSDRGMNTEAFF
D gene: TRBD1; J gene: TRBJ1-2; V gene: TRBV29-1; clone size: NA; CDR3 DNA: TGCAGCGTTGAGAGTCCGACAGGGGACCTCTATGGCTACACCTTC; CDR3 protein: CSVESPTGDLYGYTF
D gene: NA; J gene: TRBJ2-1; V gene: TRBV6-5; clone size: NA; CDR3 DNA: TGTGCCAGCAGTTCCCCCGGGACAAGTATTTACAATGAGCAGTTCTTC; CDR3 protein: CASSSPGTSIYNEQFF
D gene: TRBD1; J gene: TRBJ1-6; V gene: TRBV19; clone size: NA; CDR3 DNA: TGTGCCAGTAGTCCCGGACAGGGGGATTCACCCCTCCACTTT; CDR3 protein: CASSPGQGDSPLHF
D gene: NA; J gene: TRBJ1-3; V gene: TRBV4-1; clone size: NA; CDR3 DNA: TGCGCCAGCAGCCAGTACAACTCTGGAAACACCATATATTTT; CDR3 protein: CASSQYNSGNTIYF
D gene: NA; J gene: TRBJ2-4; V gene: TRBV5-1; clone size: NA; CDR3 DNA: TGCGCCAGCAGCTTGGGGCAGGGAGGAAACATTCAGTACTTC; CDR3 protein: CASSLGQGGNIQYF
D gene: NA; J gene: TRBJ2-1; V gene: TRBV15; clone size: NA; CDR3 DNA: TGTGCCACCAGCGGACGGTTAGCGACGGGGAATGAGCAGTTCTTC; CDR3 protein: CATSGRLATGNEQFF
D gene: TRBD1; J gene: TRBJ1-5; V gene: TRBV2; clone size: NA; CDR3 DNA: TGTGCCAGCAGTTCGGGACAGGGGGGCACTCAGCCCCAGCATTTT; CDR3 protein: CASSSGQGGTQPQHF